These 31 T cell receptor beta chains share one sample of origin, sequenced in a study of naive and memory T cell subsets. Two oligonucleotides, mixed equimolar, formed the beta constant-region primer covering TRBC1 and TRBC2. The ligated cDNA underwent four PCR rounds using SP2 and nested alpha and beta constant-region primers. TCRdb itself ran the UMI-ligation and nested PCR reads through MiXCR, one entry per CDR3 protein. The repertoire holds more than 95,000 distinct CDR3 sequences, with 13% to 15% as singletons. No cognate antigen is known for these TCRs. Study-level findings and limits: Possibly reflecting memory cells re-expressing CD45RA, a few larger clonotypes occurred in naive repertoires, especially CD8.

Sequencing used naive CD8+ T cells from blood. The receptors here all came from a human donor in good health.

In its sample, this clonotype was seen a few times. The CDR3 DNA is TGTGCCAGCAGCCAACCGGGACGCTTCACAGATACGCAGTATTTT. Protein sequence: CASSQPGRFTDTQYF. This rearrangement joins TRBV3-1 to TRBJ2-3; either TRBD1 or TRBD2 may supply D (5 bases each). This CDR3 spans 15 amino acids. V dropped 2 bases and J dropped 2 bases, with 11 bases sitting between them. From germline, CDR1 is LGHDT and CDR2 YNNKEL (reference sequence).

In this sample, this clonotype turned up a few times. The V and J genes are TRBV20-1 and TRBJ1-1; D remains unclear. The CDR3 length is 14 residues. CDR1 and CDR2 from the germline V gene are DFQATT and SNEGSKA (reference sequence). V lost 0 bases to trimming and J lost 0 bases, with 8 bases between them. The CDR3 DNA is TGCAGTGCTAGAGATGAGGAGATGAACACTGAAGCTTTCTTT. Its translation: CSARDEEMNTEAFF.

This chain joins TRBV9 and TRBJ2-3; D is perhaps TRBD1 or TRBD2 (5 bases each). This CDR3 spans 12 amino acids. V dropped 7 bases and J dropped 2 bases, with 8 bases sitting between them. Germline V gene sequence: CDR1 SGDLS, CDR2 YYNGEE. The CDR3 DNA reads as TGTGCCAGCGTGGGGACCACAGATACGCAGTATTTT. It encodes CASVGTTDTQYF. Full variable domain (missing parts from reference TRBV9 and TRBJ2-3): DSGVTQTPKHLITATGQRVTLRCSPRSGDLSVYWYQQSLDQGLQFLIQYYNGEERAKGNILERFSAQQFPDLHSELNLSSLELGDSALYFCASVGTTDTQYFGPGTRLTVL.

This clonotype was detected a few times. This rearrangement joins TRBV4-3 to TRBJ1-4; tentative D call: TRBD1 (5 bases). V was trimmed by 1 base and J by 3 bases, leaving 6 bases between them. Germline V gives CDR1 LGHNA, CDR2 YSLEER. The CDR3 loop spans 14 amino acids. The CDR3 sequence: CASSQGRANEKLFF. In DNA, the CDR3 is TGCGCCAGCAGCCAAGGCAGGGCTAATGAAAAACTGTTTTTT.

The chain links TRBV12-3 or TRBV12-4 to TRBJ2-1; TRBD2 matches 7 bases. The CDR3 consists of 16 residues. The V gene end was trimmed by 6 bases and the J gene end by 6 bases; junction bases not matched to a gene: 14. The CDR3 is CASSPSPGTTPNEQFF. The CDR3 region has the DNA TGTGCCAGCAGCCCTTCCCCCGGGACTACCCCCAATGAGCAGTTCTTC.

This clonotype was seen ten or more times. V usage is TRBV9 and J usage is TRBJ2-7; the D is unclear. The CDR3 runs 13 residues. Trimming stripped 0 bases from V and 3 bases from J, with 7 bases between. Germline V lookup: CDR1 SGDLS, CDR2 YYNGEE. The CDR3 region is CASSVGDGYEQYF. The CDR3 region has the DNA TGTGCCAGCAGCGTAGGCGACGGCTACGAGCAGTACTTC.

The CDR3 region is CASSENGNYGYTF. The CDR3 DNA is TGTGCCAGCAGTGAAAACGGGAACTATGGCTACACCTTC. The chain is built from TRBV25-1 and TRBJ1-2, with D unresolved. This CDR3 has 13 amino acids. With 2 bases removed from V and 2 bases from J, the gap between germline ends came to 6 bases. Germline loops: CDR1 MGHDK, CDR2 SYGVNS.

The V and J genes are TRBV7-3 and TRBJ2-1, with D possibly being TRBD1 (5 bases). Trimming took 4 bases from V and 0 from J, leaving 13 bases between them. The CDR3 extends over 16 amino acids. Germline CDR1 and CDR2: SGHTA and FQGTGA. The CDR3 coding sequence is TGTGCCAGCAGCTCGTTCGGACAAAACTCCTACAATGAGCAGTTCTTC. It yields the protein CASSSFGQNSYNEQFF.

The rearrangement links TRBV5-6 to TRBJ1-1, with 8 bases fitting TRBD1. V dropped 1 base and J dropped 5; count of bases not matched to a gene: 10. Germline lookup yields CDR1 SGHDT and CDR2 YYEEEE. This CDR3 has 16 residues. CDR3 in amino acids: CASSLSPQGAWTEAFF. CDR3 DNA: TGTGCCAGCAGCTTGTCTCCCCAGGGGGCATGGACTGAAGCTTTCTTT.

This clonotype was seen many times. This chain uses TRBV7-8 with TRBJ1-1, with 8 bases aligning to TRBD1. Unmatched junction bases numbered 9, after V lost 7 bases and J lost 5 bases. The CDR3 covers 14 residues. The V gene's germline CDR1 is SGHVS and CDR2 FQNEAQ. The DNA of the CDR3 is TGTGCCAGCACCCTGACAGGGGATCATACTGAAGCTTTCTTT. Protein sequence: CASTLTGDHTEAFF.

This chain connects TRBV5-6 to TRBJ2-7; a weak D match, TRBD1 (6 bases). Deletions cut 5 bases from V and 3 bases from J, with 12 bases between. This CDR3 region has 13 residues. Per the germline V gene, CDR1 is SGHDT and CDR2 is YYEEEE. The CDR3 loop is CASRTGVGYEQYF. CDR3 coding DNA: TGTGCCAGCAGGACAGGAGTCGGCTACGAGCAGTACTTC. Full variable domain (remainder filled in from reference TRBV5-6 and TRBJ2-7): DAGVTQSPTHLIKTRGQQVTLRCSPKSGHDTVSWYQQALGQGPQFIFQYYEEEERQRGNFPDRFSGHQFPNYSSELNVNALLLGDSALYLCASRTGVGYEQYFGPGTRLTVT.

V is TRBV5-4 and J is TRBJ1-6; D unresolved. CDR3 length equals 14 residues. In germline, CDR1 is SGHNT, CDR2 YYREEE (reference sequence). The V and J ends lost 5 bases and 4 bases respectively, with 10 bases between them. CDR3 sequence: CASSNTGYNSPLHF. For the CDR3, the DNA is TGTGCCAGCAGTAACACGGGGTATAATTCACCCCTCCACTTT.

This clonotype was counted only a few times. The chain is built from TRBV5-8 and TRBJ1-1, with no clear D. Trimming pared 3 bases from V and 0 bases from J, leaving 9 bases between. Germline loops: CDR1 SGHTS, CDR2 YDEGEE. The CDR3 totals 14 residues. Here the CDR3 reads CASSSRGLNTEAFF. In DNA form, the CDR3 reads TGTGCCAGCAGCTCACGGGGTTTGAACACTGAAGCTTTCTTT.

Concerning this clonotype itself: Because it lacks the conserved phenylalanine or tryptophan at the end, this CDR3 is likely a read error. The chain combines TRBV3-1 with TRBJ2-5; D might be TRBD2 (5 bases). Germline V gene data show CDR1 as LGHDT and CDR2 as YNNKEL (reference sequence). V lost 0 bases to trimming and J lost 2 bases, with 10 bases between them. The length of the CDR3 is 15 residues. The CDR3 here is CASSQEFAGQETQYL. DNA of the CDR3: TGTGCCAGCAGCCAAGAATTCGCGGGTCAAGAGACCCAGTACCTC.

This clonotype was counted between two and nine times. The V and J genes are TRBV12-3 or TRBV12-4 and TRBJ2-7; 11 bases line up with TRBD2. This CDR3 spans 16 amino acids. V was clipped by 6 bases and J by 3 bases; unmatched bases: 10. This CDR3 reads CASSYPGLAGVYEQYF. CDR3 DNA sequence: TGTGCCAGCAGCTACCCCGGACTAGCGGGTGTCTACGAGCAGTACTTC.

The chain has TRBV12-3 or TRBV12-4 and TRBJ2-1; D may correspond to TRBD1 or TRBD2 (5 bases each). The CDR3 is 14 amino acids. With 5 bases removed from V and 8 bases from J, the gap between germline ends came to 16 bases. Here the CDR3 DNA reads TGTGCCAGCAGTCCTCGGGGACCCGGCGATGAGCAGTTCTTC. Encoded protein: CASSPRGPGDEQFF.

The rearrangement joins TRBV28 to TRBJ2-1, with 9 bases that match TRBD1. The CDR3 consists of 17 residues. The J segment lost 2 bases and the V segment lost 5 bases, leaving 10 bases of the junction unmatched. Germline V lookup: CDR1 MDHEN, CDR2 SYDVKM. CDR3 residues: CASSTHYRDRAYNEQFF. CDR3 sequence (DNA): TGTGCCAGCAGTACACACTACCGGGACAGGGCCTACAATGAGCAGTTCTTC.

This clonotype was seen a handful of times. The chain employs TRBV7-2 and TRBJ2-1; TRBD2 matches at 11 bases. The CDR3 runs 15 residues. V shed 3 bases and J 8 bases; nucleotides not matched to a gene: 6. Germline loops: CDR1 SGHTA, CDR2 FQGNSA. In nucleotides, the CDR3 is TGTGCCAGCAGCTTGACTAGCGGGAACTTGGATGAGCAGTTCTTC. Translating gives CASSLTSGNLDEQFF. Full variable domain (rest looked up from reference TRBV7-2 and TRBJ2-1): GAGVSQSPSNKVTEKGKDVELRCDPISGHTALYWYRQSLGQGLEFLIYFQGNSAPDKSGLPSDRFSAERTGGSVSTLTIQRTQQEDSAVYLCASSLTSGNLDEQFFGPGTRLTVL.

The CDR3 loop is CASTSPGTESYEQYF. The CDR3 nucleotides are TGTGCCAGCACCTCACCCGGGACAGAGTCCTACGAGCAGTACTTC. The V call is TRBV28, the J call TRBJ2-7; TRBD1 aligns across 7 bases. Germline lookup yields CDR1 MDHEN and CDR2 SYDVKM. The CDR3 length is 15 residues. J lost 1 base, V lost 7 bases, and 10 bases had no gene match.

This clonotype came up a few times. This rearrangement joins TRBV10-1 to TRBJ1-5; possible D gene TRBD1, 5 bases. The V end was cut by 3 bases, the J end by 6 bases, with 21 bases between. The CDR3 sequence is 17 residues long. Germline-derived CDR1 and CDR2 are WNHNN and SYGVQD (reference sequence). The CDR3 sequence is CASSESPIQEDGQPQHF. In nucleotides, the CDR3 is TGCGCCAGCAGTGAAAGCCCGATACAGGAGGACGGTCAGCCCCAGCATTTT.

The V and J genes are TRBV29-1 and TRBJ2-1; 11 bases agree with TRBD2. Germline loops: CDR1 SQVTM, CDR2 ANQGSEA. With 6 bases clipped from V and 10 bases from J, the junction kept 14 bases outside the gene matches. This CDR3 region has 15 residues. CDR3 residues: CSVKGIGLAGFEQFF. The CDR3 DNA sequence: TGCAGCGTGAAGGGTATCGGACTAGCGGGCTTCGAGCAGTTCTTC.

This rearrangement joins TRBV7-9 to TRBJ1-1, with TRBD1 matching 7 bases. The CDR3 is made up of 13 amino acids. V lost 6 bases to trimming and J lost 5 bases; unmatched junction nucleotides: 6. Germline loops: CDR1 SEHNR, CDR2 FQNEAQ (reference sequence). Here the CDR3 reads CASSQNRGTEAFF. The CDR3 nucleotides are TGTGCCAGCAGTCAAAACAGGGGAACTGAAGCTTTCTTT.

The genes are TRBV2 and TRBJ2-5; D tentatively reads TRBD1 or TRBD2 (5 bases each). V dropped 3 bases and J dropped 5 bases, with 19 bases sitting between them. Germline-derived CDR1 and CDR2 are SNHLY and FYNNEI. The CDR3 is made up of 16 amino acids. CDR3 sequence (DNA): TGTGCCAGCAGTGACCCCGGGACGGGTGTAGACGAGACCCAGTACTTC. It encodes CASSDPGTGVDETQYF.

This clonotype was seen more than once but under ten times. The genes are TRBV20-1 and TRBJ2-7, with 7 bases lining up with TRBD1. The CDR3 length is 15 residues. The germline V gene encodes CDR1 DFQATT and CDR2 SNEGSKA (reference sequence). V was pared by 0 bases and J by 0 bases, with 5 bases of the junction left unmatched. The CDR3 loop is CSARDKDRVSYEQYF. DNA of the CDR3: TGCAGTGCTAGAGATAAAGACAGGGTCTCCTACGAGCAGTACTTC.

In its sample, this clonotype was seen many times. The chain employs TRBV7-2 and TRBJ2-7; either TRBD1 or TRBD2 may fit D (5 bases each). This CDR3 is 14 amino acids long. CDR1 is SGHTA and CDR2 is FQGNSA in the germline V gene. The V end lost 5 bases, the J end lost 4 bases, and 15 bases lay between the germline ends. CDR3 in DNA: TGTGCCAGCAGCCCCGGGACCGTCAGTTACGAGCAGTACTTC. It translates to CASSPGTVSYEQYF.

The V and J genes are TRBV28 and TRBJ2-6; 7 bases agree with TRBD1. J was trimmed by 2 bases and V by 5 bases; bases with no gene match: 6. This CDR3 is built from 16 residues. Looked up from germline, CDR1 is MDHEN and CDR2 is SYDVKM. CDR3 protein: CASSPDRAPGANVLTF. The CDR3 DNA is TGTGCCAGCAGTCCCGACAGGGCCCCTGGGGCCAACGTCCTGACTTTC. Supplemented by reference TRBV28 and TRBJ2-6, the full variable domain reads DVKVTQSSRYLVKRTGEKVFLECVQDMDHENMFWYRQDPGLGLRLIYFSYDVKMKEKGDIPEGYSVSREKKERFSLILESASTNQTSMYLCASSPDRAPGANVLTFGAGSRLTVL.

The V call is TRBV30, the J call TRBJ2-1, with D unresolved. V was clipped by 8 bases and J by 6 bases, with 14 bases between them. Germline V CDR1 and CDR2: GTSNPN, SVGIG (reference sequence). CDR3 length equals 12 residues. In DNA form, the CDR3 reads TGTGCCACCTCTAGTATTGCCAATGAGCAGTTCTTC. Translation gives CATSSIANEQFF.

This clonotype was observed many times. The chain carries TRBV13 and TRBJ1-5, with 8 positions matching TRBD1. The CDR3 spans 15 residues. CDR1 PRHDT and CDR2 FYEKMQ come from the germline V gene (reference sequence). The J segment lost 4 bases and the V segment lost 6 bases, leaving 8 bases of the junction unmatched. DNA of the CDR3: TGTGCCAGCAGTTATAGACAGGGGTATAATCAGCCCCAGCATTTT. It is translated as CASSYRQGYNQPQHF.

The V call is TRBV14, the J call TRBJ2-3, with D hard to call. The CDR3 covers 13 residues. Trimming pared 3 bases from V and 5 bases from J, leaving 9 bases between. Germline V gives CDR1 SGHDN, CDR2 FVKESK. The CDR3 coding sequence is TGTGCCAGCAGCCAGGCAGTAGGAGATACGCAGTATTTT. It translates to CASSQAVGDTQYF.

The gene calls are TRBV10-3 and TRBJ1-1; D not resolved. There are 13 residues in the CDR3. Germline loops: CDR1 ENHRY, CDR2 SYGVKD. V shed 4 bases and J shed 1 base, with 7 bases lying between them. CDR3 region: CAISAGWNTEAFF. As DNA, the CDR3 is TGTGCCATCAGTGCTGGGTGGAACACTGAAGCTTTCTTT.

This clonotype has a count of ten or more. The chain uses TRBV19 and TRBJ1-5; D remains ambiguous. Trimming took off 5 bases at V and 5 bases at J, with 10 bases between the two ends. Germline CDR1 and CDR2: LNHDA and SQIVND (reference sequence). This CDR3 comprises 13 residues. The CDR3 nucleotides read TGTGCCAGTAGTCAATATTCGGATCAGCCCCAGCATTTT. Protein sequence: CASSQYSDQPQHF.